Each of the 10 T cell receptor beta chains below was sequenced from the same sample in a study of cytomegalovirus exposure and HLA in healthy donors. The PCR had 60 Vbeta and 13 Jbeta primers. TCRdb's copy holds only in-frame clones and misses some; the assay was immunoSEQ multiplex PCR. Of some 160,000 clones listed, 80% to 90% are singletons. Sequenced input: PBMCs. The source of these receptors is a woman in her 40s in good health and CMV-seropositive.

The chain's CDR3 is CASSPRTSGRALEETQYF. CDR3 DNA: TGTGCCAGCAGCCCCCGGACTAGCGGGAGGGCGCTCGAAGAGACCCAGTACTTC. The chain uses TRBV7-3 and TRBJ2-5; 15 bases match TRBD2. The CDR3 sequence is 18 residues long. Germline V gene sequence: CDR1 SGHTA, CDR2 FQGTGA. Trimming cost V 5 bases and J 3 bases; bases outside gene matches: 10.

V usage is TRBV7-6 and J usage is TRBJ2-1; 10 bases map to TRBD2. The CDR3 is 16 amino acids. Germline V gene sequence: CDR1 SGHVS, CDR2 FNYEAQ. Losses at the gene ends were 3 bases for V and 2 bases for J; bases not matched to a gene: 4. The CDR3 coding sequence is TGTGCCAGCAGCTTGAGCGGGAGGGACGCCTACAATGAGCAGTTCTTC. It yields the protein CASSLSGRDAYNEQFF.

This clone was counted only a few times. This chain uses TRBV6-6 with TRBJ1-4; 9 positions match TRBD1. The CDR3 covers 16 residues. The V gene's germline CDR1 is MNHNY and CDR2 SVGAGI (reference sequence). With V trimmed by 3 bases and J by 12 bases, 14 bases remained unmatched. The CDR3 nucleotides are TGTGCCAGCAGTTATTCTCCGGGACAGGGCTCTGTGCAACTGTTTTTT. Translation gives CASSYSPGQGSVQLFF.

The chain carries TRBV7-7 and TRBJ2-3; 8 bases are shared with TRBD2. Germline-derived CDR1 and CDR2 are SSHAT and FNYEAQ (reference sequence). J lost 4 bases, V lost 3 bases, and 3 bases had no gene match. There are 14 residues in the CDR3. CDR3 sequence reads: CASSFAGGADTQYF. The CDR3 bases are TGTGCCAGCAGCTTTGCGGGAGGCGCAGATACGCAGTATTTT.

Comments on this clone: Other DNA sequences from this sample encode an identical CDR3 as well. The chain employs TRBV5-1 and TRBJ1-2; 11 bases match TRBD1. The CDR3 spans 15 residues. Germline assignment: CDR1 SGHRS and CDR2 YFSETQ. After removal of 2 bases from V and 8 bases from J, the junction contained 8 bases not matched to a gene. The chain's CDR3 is CASSLGQGAGDGYTF. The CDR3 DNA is TGCGCCAGCAGCTTAGGACAGGGGGCTGGAGACGGCTACACCTTC.

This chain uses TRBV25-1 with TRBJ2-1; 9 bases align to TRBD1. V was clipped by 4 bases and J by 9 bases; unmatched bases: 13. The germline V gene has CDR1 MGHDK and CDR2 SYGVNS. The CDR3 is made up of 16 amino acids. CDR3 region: CASSVTGTGILGEQFF. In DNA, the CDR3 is TGTGCCAGCAGTGTAACCGGGACAGGGATCCTCGGTGAGCAGTTCTTC.

DNA of the CDR3: TGCGCCAGCAGTGCGTTGGGCCTTTCCGGTCTGAATTCACCCCTCCACTTT. Amino acid sequence: CASSALGLSGLNSPLHF. The chain couples TRBV10-2 to TRBJ1-6, with no clear D. Deletions cut 4 bases from V and 7 bases from J, with 20 bases between. The V gene's germline CDR1 is WSHSY and CDR2 SAAADI. The CDR3 covers 17 residues.

As DNA, the CDR3 is TGTGCCAGCAGTTTTCCAAACCCGGGACAGGGTGAAAGAAACACCTTC. Translation gives CASSFPNPGQGERNTF. This chain joins TRBV6-6 and TRBJ1-2, with 9 bases fitting TRBD1. CDR1 is MNHNY, CDR2 SVGAGI, per germline (reference sequence). The CDR3 extends over 16 amino acids. Trimming cost V 4 bases and J 12 bases; bases outside gene matches: 18.

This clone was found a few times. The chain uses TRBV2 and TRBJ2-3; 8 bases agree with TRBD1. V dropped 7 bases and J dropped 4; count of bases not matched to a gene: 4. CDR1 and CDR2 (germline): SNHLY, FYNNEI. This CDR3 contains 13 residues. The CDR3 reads CASMRTGPDTQYF. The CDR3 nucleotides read TGTGCCAGCATGCGGACAGGGCCAGATACGCAGTATTTT.

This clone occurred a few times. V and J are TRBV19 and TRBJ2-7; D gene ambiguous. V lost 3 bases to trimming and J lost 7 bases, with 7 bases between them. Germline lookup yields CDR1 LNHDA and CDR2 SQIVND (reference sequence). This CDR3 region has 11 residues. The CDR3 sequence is CASSIEEEQYF. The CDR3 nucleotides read TGTGCCAGTAGTATTGAGGAAGAGCAGTACTTC. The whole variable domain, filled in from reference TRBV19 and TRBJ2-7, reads DGGITQSPKYLFRKEGQNVTLSCEQNLNHDAMYWYRQDPGQGLRLIYYSQIVNDFQKGDIAEGYSVSREKKESFPLTVTSAQKNPTAFYLCASSIEEEQYFGPGTRLTVT.